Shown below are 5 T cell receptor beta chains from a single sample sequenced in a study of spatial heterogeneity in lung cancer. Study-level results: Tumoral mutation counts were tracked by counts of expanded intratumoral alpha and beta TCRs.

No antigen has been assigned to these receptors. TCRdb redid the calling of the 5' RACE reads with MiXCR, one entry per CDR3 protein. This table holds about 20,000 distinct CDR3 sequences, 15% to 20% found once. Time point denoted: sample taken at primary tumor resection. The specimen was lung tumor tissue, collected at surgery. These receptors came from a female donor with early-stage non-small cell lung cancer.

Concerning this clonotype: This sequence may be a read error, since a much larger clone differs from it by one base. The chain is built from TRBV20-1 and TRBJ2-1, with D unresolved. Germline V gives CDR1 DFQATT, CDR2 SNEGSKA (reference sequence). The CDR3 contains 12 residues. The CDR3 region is CSATYSCNEQFF. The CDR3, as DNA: TGCAGTGCTACTTACTCCTGCAATGAGCAGTTCTTC.

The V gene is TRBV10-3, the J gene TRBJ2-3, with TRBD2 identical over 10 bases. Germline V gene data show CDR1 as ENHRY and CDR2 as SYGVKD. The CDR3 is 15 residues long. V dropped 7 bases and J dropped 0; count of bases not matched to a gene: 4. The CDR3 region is CAIKEREGSTDTQYF. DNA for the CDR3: TGTGCCATCAAGGAGCGGGAGGGGAGCACAGATACGCAGTATTTT.

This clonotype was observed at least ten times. CDR3 amino acids: CASSPLAGGGEQYF. The CDR3 nucleotides read TGTGCCAGCAGCCCGCTAGCCGGGGGCGGCGAGCAGTACTTC. The rearrangement joins TRBV6-5 to TRBJ2-7; D is perhaps TRBD1 or TRBD2 (6 bases each). With 6 bases removed from V and 6 bases from J, the gap between germline ends came to 18 bases. CDR1 is MNHEY and CDR2 is SVGAGI in the germline V gene. The CDR3 extends over 14 amino acids.

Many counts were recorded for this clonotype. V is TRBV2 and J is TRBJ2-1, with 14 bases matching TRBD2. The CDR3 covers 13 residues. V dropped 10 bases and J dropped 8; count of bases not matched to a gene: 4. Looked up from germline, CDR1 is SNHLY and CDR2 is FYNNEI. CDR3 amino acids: CATGTSGSYEQFF. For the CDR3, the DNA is TGTGCCACAGGGACTAGCGGGAGTTATGAGCAGTTCTTC. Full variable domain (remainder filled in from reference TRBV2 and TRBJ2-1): EPEVTQTPSHQVTQMGQEVILRCVPISNHLYFYWYRQILGQKVEFLVSFYNNEISEKSEIFDDQFSVERPDGSNFTLKIRSTKLEDSAMYFCATGTSGSYEQFFGPGTRLTVL.

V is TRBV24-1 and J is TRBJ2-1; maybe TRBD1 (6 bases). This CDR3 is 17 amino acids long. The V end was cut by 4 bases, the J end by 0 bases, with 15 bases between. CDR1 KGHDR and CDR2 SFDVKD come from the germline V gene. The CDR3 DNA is TGTGCCACCAGTGACCATCTACAGGGACCCTCCTACAATGAGCAGTTCTTC. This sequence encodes CATSDHLQGPSYNEQFF.